The 18 T cell receptor beta chains presented below share a single source sample, sequenced in a study of blood T cell repertoires in COVID-19. TCRdb keeps only in-frame clones here, not all; method: immunoSEQ multiplex PCR. Among roughly 380,000 clones listed, about 90% were seen once. Sequencing was carried out using PBMCs or T cells enriched from blood (not recorded which). These receptors originate from a man aged 30-40 years who had recovered from COVID-19.

The CDR3 is CASSPELARGDEQFF. As DNA, the CDR3 is TGTGCCAGCAGCCCGGAACTAGCGCGGGGTGATGAGCAGTTCTTC. The rearrangement joins TRBV5-4 to TRBJ2-1; 7 nucleotides align to TRBD2. The junction had 12 bases not matched to a gene; V was cut back by 4 bases and J by 8 bases. CDR3 size: 15 residues. CDR1 and CDR2 from the germline V gene are SGHNT and YYREEE (reference sequence).

J is TRBJ1-4 and V is TRBV7-6; 9 bases line up with TRBD1. Germline V lookup: CDR1 SGHVS, CDR2 FNYEAQ. The CDR3 has 16 residues. V lost 1 base to trimming and J lost 8 bases; unmatched junction nucleotides: 8. The CDR3 DNA is TGTGCCAGCAGCTTAGGACGGACAGGGGAGAAAGAAAAACTGTTTTTT. Residues: CASSLGRTGEKEKLFF.

The chain recombines TRBV2 with TRBJ1-4; weak D call: TRBD1 (5 bases). V lost 8 bases and J lost 6, with 10 bases in between. Germline CDR1 reads SNHLY; CDR2 reads FYNNEI. CDR3 length equals 12 residues. In DNA form, the CDR3 reads TGTGCCAGCGGGGGGGGGTATGAAAAACTGTTTTTT. It is translated as CASGGGYEKLFF.

This clone was counted a single time. CDR3 in DNA: TGTGCCAGCAGCTTAGTCGAGGGGGTAGAAGAGACCCAGTACTTC. This codes for CASSLVEGVEETQYF. The chain employs TRBV7-9 and TRBJ2-5; D is possibly TRBD1 (6 bases). The CDR3 totals 15 residues. CDR1 is SEHNR and CDR2 is FQNEAQ in the germline V gene (reference sequence). Between the trimmed V and J ends, which lost 1 base and 3 bases, there was a span of 12 bases.

The V call is TRBV10-3, the J call TRBJ1-2; D gene uncertain. The CDR3 consists of 13 residues. Trimming cost V 4 bases and J 0 bases, with 6 bases left between them. Germline-derived CDR1 and CDR2 are ENHRY and SYGVKD. The CDR3 spells CAISGRANYGYTF. DNA of the CDR3: TGTGCCATCAGTGGTCGAGCTAACTATGGCTACACCTTC.

A single count supports this clone. The genes are TRBV3-1 (or the pseudogene TRBV3-2) and TRBJ1-5; TRBD1 matches at 9 bases. Trimming at V came to 5 bases and at J to 7 bases, leaving 15 bases not matched to a gene. Germline V gene sequence: CDR1 LGHDT, CDR2 YNNKEL (reference sequence). This CDR3 spans 17 amino acids. CDR3 DNA sequence: TGTGCCAGCAGCGAAGGAACCGGGACAGGGTTATGGCAGCCCCAGCATTTT. Encoded protein: CASSEGTGTGLWQPQHF.

V and J are TRBV6-5 and TRBJ1-3; D uncertain. V dropped 8 bases and J dropped 3 bases, with 8 bases sitting between them. The CDR3 totals 12 residues. Germline CDR1 and CDR2: MNHEY and SVGAGI. CDR3 protein: CASVGSGNTIYF. The CDR3 region has the DNA TGTGCCAGCGTAGGGAGTGGAAACACCATATATTTT.

This clone was picked up one time. The V call is TRBV7-9, the J call TRBJ1-4; no reliable D call. The CDR3 loop spans 15 amino acids. Deletions cut 1 base from V and 2 bases from J, with 8 bases between. Per the germline V gene, CDR1 is SEHNR and CDR2 is FQNEAQ (reference sequence). CDR3 nucleotides: TGTGCCAGCAGCTTAGTAAGGAGTACTAATGAAAAACTGTTTTTT. Residues: CASSLVRSTNEKLFF. The whole variable domain, filled in from reference TRBV7-9 and TRBJ1-4, reads DTGVSQNPRHKITKRGQNVTFRCDPISEHNRLYWYRQTLGQGPEFLTYFQNEAQLEKSRLLSDRFSAERPKGSFSTLEIQRTEQGDSAMYLCASSLVRSTNEKLFFGSGTQLSVL.

This chain uses TRBV7-9 with TRBJ1-4; tentatively, D is TRBD1 (6 bases). Trimming shortened V by 3 bases and J by 7 bases, and 12 bases separated the two germline ends. CDR1 and CDR2 (germline): SEHNR, FQNEAQ (reference sequence). There are 14 residues in the CDR3. The CDR3 sequence is CASSFVTGSEKLFF. The CDR3 nucleotides are TGTGCCAGCAGCTTTGTAACAGGGAGTGAAAAACTGTTTTTT.

The rearrangement joins TRBV5-6 to TRBJ2-1, with 10 bases lining up with TRBD2. The length of the CDR3 is 14 residues. The trim removed 3 bases at V and 9 bases at J, leaving 6 bases unmatched. Per the germline V gene, CDR1 is SGHDT and CDR2 is YYEEEE. The CDR3 coding sequence is TGTGCCAGCAGCTATAAGCGGGGGGGCACTGAGCAGTTCTTC. Protein: CASSYKRGGTEQFF.

The DNA for the CDR3 is TGTGCCAGCCGGGGGACAGGGGGCAAAAACATTCAGTACTTC. This gives the protein CASRGTGGKNIQYF. The chain combines TRBV21-1 with TRBJ2-4; the tabulated D call, TRBD1, remains unverified against the DNA. TRBV21-1 is a documented pseudogene. The CDR3 contains 14 residues.

This chain joins TRBV27 and TRBJ1-5; D gene uncertain. V shed 5 bases and J shed 9 bases, with 17 bases lying between them. Germline V gene lookup returns CDR1 MNHEY and CDR2 SMNVEV (reference sequence). The CDR3 is made up of 14 amino acids. CDR3 DNA: TGTGCCAGCAGTCCGACCCCCGGGGTAGGGCCCCAGCATTTT. Amino acids: CASSPTPGVGPQHF.

For the CDR3, the DNA is TGTGCCAGCTCAGGTGGGGCTGGCTCCTACGAGCAGTACTTC. It codes for CASSGGAGSYEQYF. The chain is built from TRBV18 and TRBJ2-7, with D possibly being TRBD1 (5 bases). The V end lost 5 bases, the J end lost 0 bases, and 11 bases lay between the germline ends. The germline gives CDR1 KGHSH, CDR2 LQKENI. The CDR3 runs 14 residues.

This chain joins TRBV27 and TRBJ1-2; the match to TRBD1 covers 11 bases. This CDR3 is 16 amino acids long. Trimming cost V 2 bases and J 6 bases; bases outside gene matches: 8. Per the germline V gene, CDR1 is MNHEY and CDR2 is SMNVEV (reference sequence). For the CDR3, the DNA is TGTGCCAGCAGTTTAAGCGGGACAGGGGGATTCGATGGCTACACCTTC. Encoded protein: CASSLSGTGGFDGYTF.

The V and J genes are TRBV7-8 and TRBJ2-7, with D possibly matching TRBD2 (5 bases). Trimming left V 5 bases short and J 2 bases short, with 10 bases between. Germline loops: CDR1 SGHVS, CDR2 FQNEAQ. The CDR3 is 13 residues long. CDR3 nucleotides: TGTGCCAGCAGCCGGTCGGGAACCTACGAGCAGTACTTC. This translates into CASSRSGTYEQYF.

This chain connects TRBV27 to TRBJ1-1; 8 nucleotides align to TRBD1. This CDR3 is 14 amino acids long. Per the germline V gene, CDR1 is MNHEY and CDR2 is SMNVEV (reference sequence). The V segment lost 5 bases and the J segment 5 bases; nucleotides outside the gene matches: 7. CDR3 loop: CASSDRGGWTEAFF. The DNA of the CDR3 is TGTGCCAGCAGTGACAGGGGAGGGTGGACTGAAGCTTTCTTT.

V and J are TRBV9 and TRBJ1-1; no clear D. This CDR3 comprises 13 residues. V was clipped by 3 bases and J by 0 bases, with 6 bases between them. Germline CDR1 is SGDLS and CDR2 is YYNGEE. CDR3 residues: CASSATLNTEAFF. CDR3 nucleotide sequence: TGTGCCAGCAGCGCTACGTTGAACACTGAAGCTTTCTTT.

The rearrangement uses TRBV27 and TRBJ1-5; 7 bases agree with TRBD1. This CDR3 has 18 residues. Germline V gene sequence: CDR1 MNHEY, CDR2 SMNVEV (reference sequence). V gave up 5 bases and J gave up 7 bases; unmatched junction bases: 20. The CDR3, as DNA: TGTGCCAGCAGTCTAACGGGGGCAGGGGGACGGATCAAACAGCCCCAGCATTTT. Translated: CASSLTGAGGRIKQPQHF.